The clone carrying this T cell receptor (beta chain) was observed a single time. At one end, the junction sequence differs from germline, possibly due to a read error. The CDR3 contains 16 residues. These data originate in a study of early T cells in non-severe SARS-CoV-2 infection. TCRdb analysed the 5' RACE reads with MiXCR anew, one entry per CDR3 protein. The sample comprises approximately 37,000 distinct CDR3 sequences, 7.5% to 9% of which are singletons, and 9.5% to 15% rests with the top ten. The TCR was taken from an adult who was a healthcare worker with PCR-confirmed SARS-CoV-2 infection or an uninfected control (not recorded which). The sequenced sample was whole blood, obtained at baseline. The rearrangement uses TRBV12-3 or TRBV12-4 and TRBJ2-7, with TRBD1 matching over 10 bases. The CDR3 region has the DNA TGTACCAGCAGTTTTGGGGGACAGGGGTCCTCCTACGAGCAGTACTTC. The encoded protein is CTSSFGGQGSSYEQYF.